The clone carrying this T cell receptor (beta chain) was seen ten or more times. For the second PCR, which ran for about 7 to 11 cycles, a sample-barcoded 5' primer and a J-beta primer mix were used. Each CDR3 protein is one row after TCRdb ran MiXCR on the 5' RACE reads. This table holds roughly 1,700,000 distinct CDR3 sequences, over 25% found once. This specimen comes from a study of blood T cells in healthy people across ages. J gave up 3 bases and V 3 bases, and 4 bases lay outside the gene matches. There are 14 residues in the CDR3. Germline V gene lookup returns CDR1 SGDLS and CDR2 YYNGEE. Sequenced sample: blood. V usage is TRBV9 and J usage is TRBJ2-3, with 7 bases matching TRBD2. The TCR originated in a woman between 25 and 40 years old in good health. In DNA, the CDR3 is TGTGCCAGCAGCGCCCAGCGGGGAACAGATACGCAGTATTTT. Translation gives CASSAQRGTDTQYF.